These 10 T cell receptor beta chains came from one sample sequenced in a study of graft-versus-host responses after intestinal transplantation. These receptors' targets are unknown. Profiled with immunoSEQ multiplex PCR; TCRdb holds only in-frame clones, not every one. This sample carries roughly 100,000 clones, 91% of them seen once, and the ten largest clones take about 0.18%. The sample here was unstimulated CD4+ T cells sorted from spleen or lymph node cells, taken before transplant. These receptors came from a human donor who was the organ donor for an intestinal transplant.

The chain recombines TRBV5-3 with TRBJ1-6, with a tentative D call TRBD1 (5 bases). TRBV5-3 is sorted into the ORF group, with uncertain function. Trimming removed 10 bases at V and 6 bases at J, with 20 bases between. This CDR3 has 15 residues. CDR3 nucleotide sequence: TGTGCCGACCCCTTACCCGGACATCTTAATTCACCCCTCCACTTT. This sequence encodes CADPLPGHLNSPLHF.

This chain uses TRBV5-1 with TRBJ1-1; D is uncertain. The ends were cut back, 0 bases at V and 2 bases at J, with 8 bases in the middle. This CDR3 contains 14 residues. CDR1 is SGHRS and CDR2 is YFSETQ in the germline V gene. This CDR3 reads CASSLGGFNTEAFF. In DNA, the CDR3 is TGCGCCAGCAGCTTGGGAGGATTTAACACTGAAGCTTTCTTT.

For this clone: The same CDR3 is also encoded by other DNA sequences in this sample. The J gene is TRBJ2-1, the V gene TRBV5-4; TRBD1 might be the D (6 bases). V lost 5 bases and J 0 bases, leaving 12 bases between the germline ends. Looked up from germline, CDR1 is SGHNT and CDR2 is YYREEE (reference sequence). The CDR3 has 15 residues. The DNA of the CDR3 is TGTGCCAGCAGTCTTGACAGGCCCTCCTACAATGAGCAGTTCTTC. Amino acid sequence: CASSLDRPSYNEQFF.

The V and J genes are TRBV9 and TRBJ2-7, with D perhaps matching TRBD2 (5 bases). Trimming took off 4 bases at V and 0 bases at J, with 11 bases between the two ends. This CDR3 is built from 14 residues. Germline V CDR1 and CDR2: SGDLS, YYNGEE. CDR3: CASSPQRSSYEQYF. The CDR3 bases are TGTGCCAGCAGCCCCCAGCGGAGCTCCTACGAGCAGTACTTC.

This clone was observed once. The chain uses TRBV4-2 and TRBJ2-1; 7 bases are shared with TRBD1. The germline V gene encodes CDR1 LGHNA and CDR2 YNFKEQ. Germline trimming cut 3 bases from V and 7 bases from J; bases unmatched to any gene: 3. The CDR3 extends over 13 amino acids. In DNA form, the CDR3 reads TGTGCCAGCAGCCACAACAGGGGAAATGAGCAGTTCTTC. Its translation: CASSHNRGNEQFF.

This chain links TRBV7-3 with TRBJ2-7; TRBD1 is a possible D gene (6 bases). This CDR3 is built from 13 residues. Looked up from germline, CDR1 is SGHTA and CDR2 is FQGTGA. The V and J ends lost 5 bases and 4 bases respectively, with 12 bases between them. The CDR3 spells CASSRLRGYEQYF. The CDR3 nucleotides read TGTGCCAGCAGCCGACTTAGGGGGTACGAGCAGTACTTC.

The chain couples TRBV19 to TRBJ2-2, with D tentatively TRBD2 (5 bases). This CDR3 region has 16 residues. V was trimmed by 3 bases and J by 0 bases, leaving 11 bases between them. CDR1 is LNHDA, CDR2 SQIVND, per germline (reference sequence). CDR3 DNA sequence: TGTGCCAGTAGTATCAGGACTGGGACGAACACCGGGGAGCTGTTTTTT. This encodes CASSIRTGTNTGELFF.

Only one count was recorded for this clone. The chain couples TRBV7-3 to TRBJ1-1; the D is unclear. This CDR3 is 15 amino acids long. With 0 bases removed from V and 1 base from J, the gap between germline ends came to 9 bases. Germline CDR1 and CDR2: SGHTA and FQGTGA. CDR3 amino acids: CASSLTPGSNTEAFF. The CDR3 DNA sequence: TGTGCCAGCAGCTTAACTCCAGGTTCGAACACTGAAGCTTTCTTT.

The chain recombines TRBV9 with TRBJ2-1, with D tentatively TRBD1 (5 bases). The CDR3 runs 15 residues. Germline CDR1 and CDR2: SGDLS and YYNGEE. V lost 1 base and J 1 base, leaving 9 bases between the germline ends. The CDR3 DNA reads TGTGCCAGCAGCGTATCTGGGGCTTCCTACAATGAGCAGTTCTTC. Its translation is CASSVSGASYNEQFF.

This clone has a single count. A read error may produce the germline difference seen at one junction end. The chain has TRBV7-2 and TRBJ1-5; TRBD1 matches 8 bases. Germline lookup yields CDR1 SGHTA and CDR2 FQGNSA. The CDR3 length is 14 residues. CDR3 residues: CASSLAGGPQLQHF. CDR3 nucleotides: TGTGCCAGCAGCTTGGCAGGGGGCCCTCAGCTCCAGCATTTT.